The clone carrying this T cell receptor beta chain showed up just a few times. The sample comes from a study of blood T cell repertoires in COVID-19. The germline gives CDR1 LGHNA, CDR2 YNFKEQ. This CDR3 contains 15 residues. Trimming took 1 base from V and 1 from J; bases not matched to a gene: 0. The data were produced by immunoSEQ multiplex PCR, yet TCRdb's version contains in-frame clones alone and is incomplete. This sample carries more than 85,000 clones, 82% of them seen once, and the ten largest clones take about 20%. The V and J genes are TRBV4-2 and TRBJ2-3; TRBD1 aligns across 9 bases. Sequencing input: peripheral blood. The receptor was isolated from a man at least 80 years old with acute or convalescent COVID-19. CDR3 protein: CASSQGDRGTDTQYF. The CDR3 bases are TGTGCCAGCAGCCAAGGGGACAGGGGCACAGATACGCAGTATTTT.